These T cell receptor beta chains were read from a single sample in a study of response to subunit inactivated influenza vaccine. MiXCR, run by TCRdb on the RT-PCR reads, gives a single entry per CDR3 protein. This table has fewer than 750,000 distinct CDR3 sequences, about 15% appearing once. This specimen consisted of PBMCs from blood, obtained less than 13 days after vaccination. The source of these receptors is a man aged 50 to 59 who received an inactivated influenza vaccine. The CDR3 runs from the conserved cysteine through the conserved F or W. The order of the fields is J gene, D gene, V gene, clone size, CDR3 DNA, CDR3 protein. The D gene is left open where the match is weak. Rows give clone size only sometimes, using once, few, many, or a class for an expanded clone.

J gene: TRBJ1-1; D gene: .; V gene: TRBV20-1; clone size: few; CDR3 DNA: TGCAGTGCTAGCGGCCAGCCGAACACTGAAGCTTTCTTT; CDR3 protein: CSASGQPNTEAFF
J gene: TRBJ2-7; D gene: .; V gene: TRBV2; clone size: once; CDR3 DNA: TGTGCCAGCAGTGAAGTGAAGCTCCTGAGCTCCTACGAGCAGTACTTC; CDR3 protein: CASSEVKLLSSYEQYF
J gene: TRBJ2-3; D gene: .; V gene: TRBV7-2; clone size: .; CDR3 DNA: TGTGCCAGCAGCTTAGCCGGTGGCGGAGTACGCACAGATACGCAGTATTTT; CDR3 protein: CASSLAGGGVRTDTQYF
J gene: TRBJ2-3; D gene: .; V gene: TRBV30; clone size: .; CDR3 DNA: TGTGCCTGGAGTGTGACCGGCAGGACCACAGATACGCAGTATTTT; CDR3 protein: CAWSVTGRTTDTQYF
J gene: TRBJ2-5; D gene: .; V gene: TRBV6-5; clone size: few; CDR3 DNA: TGTGCCAGCAGTTACGGGGGCCCAGAGACCCAGTACTTC; CDR3 protein: CASSYGGPETQYF
J gene: TRBJ1-6; D gene: .; V gene: TRBV7-2; clone size: .; CDR3 DNA: TGTGCCAGCAGCCTCCCGGGACACCTCCACTTT; CDR3 protein: CASSLPGHLHF
J gene: TRBJ2-2; D gene: .; V gene: TRBV5-1; clone size: many; CDR3 DNA: TGCGCCAGCAGCCGGGACCCCACAACTAGCACCGGGGAGCTGTTTTTT; CDR3 protein: CASSRDPTTSTGELFF
J gene: TRBJ2-3; D gene: TRBD2; V gene: TRBV10-3; clone size: few; CDR3 DNA: TGTGCCATCAGAGCACTAAGCGGGAACACAGATACGCAGTATTTT; CDR3 protein: CAIRALSGNTDTQYF
J gene: TRBJ2-5; D gene: .; V gene: TRBV7-2; clone size: .; CDR3 DNA: TGTGCCAGCAGCTTAGCGCTAGGGGACTTCCAAGAGACCCAGTACTTC; CDR3 protein: CASSLALGDFQETQYF
J gene: TRBJ1-4; D gene: .; V gene: TRBV10-3; clone size: few; CDR3 DNA: TGTGCCATCAGTGAGTCGAACACCGTGGCTAATGAAAAACTGTTTTTT; CDR3 protein: CAISESNTVANEKLFF
J gene: TRBJ1-3; D gene: .; V gene: TRBV7-2; clone size: few; CDR3 DNA: TGTGCCAGCAGCTCCCCGACCTCCTCTGGAAACACCATATATTTT; CDR3 protein: CASSSPTSSGNTIYF
J gene: TRBJ2-1; D gene: TRBD2; V gene: TRBV6-2/TRBV6-3; clone size: few; CDR3 DNA: TGTGCCAGCAGTCGCGGGGGGGACTCCTACAATGAGCAGTTCTTC; CDR3 protein: CASSRGGDSYNEQFF
J gene: TRBJ2-7; D gene: .; V gene: TRBV7-9; clone size: .; CDR3 DNA: TGTGCCAGCAGCCCCCCTATAAGGGTTGGCTCCTACGAGCAGTACTTC; CDR3 protein: CASSPPIRVGSYEQYF
J gene: TRBJ2-1; D gene: TRBD2; V gene: TRBV5-1; clone size: few; CDR3 DNA: TGCGCCAGCAGCGCCAGAGGGACTAGCGGGATCAATGAGCAGTTCTTC; CDR3 protein: CASSARGTSGINEQFF
J gene: TRBJ2-7; D gene: .; V gene: TRBV29-1; clone size: .; CDR3 DNA: TGCAGCGTTTTGGTGAACGAGCAGTACTTC; CDR3 protein: CSVLVNEQYF
J gene: TRBJ1-4; D gene: TRBD1; V gene: TRBV12-3/TRBV12-4; clone size: .; CDR3 DNA: TGTGCCAGCACGGAGACAGGGCCAAATGAAAAACTGTTTTTT; CDR3 protein: CASTETGPNEKLFF
J gene: TRBJ2-7; D gene: .; V gene: TRBV7-9; clone size: .; CDR3 DNA: TGTGCCAGCAGCTCGACAGGCTTCGGCGAGCAGTACTTC; CDR3 protein: CASSSTGFGEQYF
J gene: TRBJ1-2; D gene: .; V gene: TRBV5-4; clone size: few; CDR3 DNA: TGTGCCAGCAGCCCCCGGGGAGGGAACTATGGCTACACCTTC; CDR3 protein: CASSPRGGNYGYTF
J gene: TRBJ2-1; D gene: TRBD2; V gene: TRBV28; clone size: few; CDR3 DNA: TGTGCCAGCAGTCCCGGACTAGCGGGGAGGGAGCAGTTCTTC; CDR3 protein: CASSPGLAGREQFF
J gene: TRBJ2-4; D gene: .; V gene: TRBV20-1; clone size: few; CDR3 DNA: TGCAGTGCGCGCCAGGGGTTTGCCAAAAACATTCAGTACTTC; CDR3 protein: CSARQGFAKNIQYF
J gene: TRBJ1-1; D gene: .; V gene: TRBV11-2; clone size: few; CDR3 DNA: TGTGCCAGCAGCCGGTTAGTTATCACTGAAGCTTTCTTT; CDR3 protein: CASSRLVITEAFF